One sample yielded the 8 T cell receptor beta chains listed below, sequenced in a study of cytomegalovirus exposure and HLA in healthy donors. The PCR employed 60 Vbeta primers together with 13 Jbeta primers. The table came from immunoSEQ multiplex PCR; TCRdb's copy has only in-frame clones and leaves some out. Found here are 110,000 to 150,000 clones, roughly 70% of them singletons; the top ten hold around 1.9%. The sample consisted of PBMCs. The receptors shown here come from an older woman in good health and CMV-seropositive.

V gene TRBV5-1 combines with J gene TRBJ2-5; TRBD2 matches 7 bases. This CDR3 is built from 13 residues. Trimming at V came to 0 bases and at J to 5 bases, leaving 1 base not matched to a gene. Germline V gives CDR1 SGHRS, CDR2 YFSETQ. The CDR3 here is CASSLGGSETQYF. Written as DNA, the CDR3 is TGCGCCAGCAGCTTGGGCGGGAGTGAGACCCAGTACTTC. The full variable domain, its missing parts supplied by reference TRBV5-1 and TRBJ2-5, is KAGVTQTPRYLIKTRGQQVTLSCSPISGHRSVSWYQQTPGQGLQFLFEYFSETQRNKGNFPGRFSGRQFSNSRSEMNVSTLELGDSALYLCASSLGGSETQYFGPGTRLLVL.

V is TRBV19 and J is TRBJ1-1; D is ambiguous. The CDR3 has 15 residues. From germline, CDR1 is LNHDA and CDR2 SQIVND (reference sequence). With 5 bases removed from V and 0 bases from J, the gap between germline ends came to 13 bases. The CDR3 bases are TGTGCCAGTAGTCTTTTGGGCACAGTGAACACTGAAGCTTTCTTT. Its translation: CASSLLGTVNTEAFF.

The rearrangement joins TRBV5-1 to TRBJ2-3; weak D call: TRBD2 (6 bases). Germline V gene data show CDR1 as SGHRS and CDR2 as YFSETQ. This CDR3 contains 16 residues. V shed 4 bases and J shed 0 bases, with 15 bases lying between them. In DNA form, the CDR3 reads TGCGCCAGCAGCCCCTCAGCGGGTACTAGCACAGATACGCAGTATTTT. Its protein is CASSPSAGTSTDTQYF.

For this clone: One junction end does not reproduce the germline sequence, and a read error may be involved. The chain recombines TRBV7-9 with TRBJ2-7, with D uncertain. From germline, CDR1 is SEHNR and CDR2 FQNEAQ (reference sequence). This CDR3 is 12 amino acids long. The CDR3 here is CSSSLSGYEQYF. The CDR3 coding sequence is TGTTCCAGCAGCTTATCCGGGTACGAGCAGTACTTC.

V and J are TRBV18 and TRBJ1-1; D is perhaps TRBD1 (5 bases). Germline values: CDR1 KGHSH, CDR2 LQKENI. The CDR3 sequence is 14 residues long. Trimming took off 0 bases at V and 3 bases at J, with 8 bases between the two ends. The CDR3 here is CASSPPSRDTEAFF. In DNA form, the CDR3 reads TGTGCCAGCTCACCACCGAGCAGGGACACTGAAGCTTTCTTT.

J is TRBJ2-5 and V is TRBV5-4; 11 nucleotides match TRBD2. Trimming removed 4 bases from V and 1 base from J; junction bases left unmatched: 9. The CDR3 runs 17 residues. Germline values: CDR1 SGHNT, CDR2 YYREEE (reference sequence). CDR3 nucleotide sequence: TGTGCCAGCAGCCTTGGTGGTAGCGGGAGGGGCCAAGAGACCCAGTACTTC. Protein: CASSLGGSGRGQETQYF.

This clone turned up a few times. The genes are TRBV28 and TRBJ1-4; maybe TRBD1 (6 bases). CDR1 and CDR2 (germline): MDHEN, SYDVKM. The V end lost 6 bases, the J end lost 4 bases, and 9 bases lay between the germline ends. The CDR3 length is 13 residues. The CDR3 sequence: CASREQGNEKLFF. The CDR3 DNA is TGTGCCAGCAGAGAACAGGGTAATGAAAAACTGTTTTTT.

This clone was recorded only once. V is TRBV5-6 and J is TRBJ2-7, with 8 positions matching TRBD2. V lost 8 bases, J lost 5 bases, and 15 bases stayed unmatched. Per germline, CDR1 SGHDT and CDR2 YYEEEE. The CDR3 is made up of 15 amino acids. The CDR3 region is CASVGRARGGNEQYF. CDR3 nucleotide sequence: TGTGCCAGTGTCGGGAGGGCCCGGGGCGGCAACGAGCAGTACTTC.